The rows below give T cell receptor beta chains drawn from one sample of a study of blood T cell repertoires in COVID-19. Profiling relied on immunoSEQ multiplex PCR, and the TCRdb table lists in-frame clones only, not all of them. The table lists some 180,000 clones, 79% of them singletons. The sequencing input was PBMCs or T cells enriched from blood (not recorded which). These receptors came from a woman between 65 and 79 years old in a cohort exposed to, infected with or recovered from COVID-19 (not recorded which). Each CDR3 is given with its conserved first and last residue. D genes are given only for firm matches. Rows give clone size only sometimes, using once, few, many, or a class for an expanded clone.

d_call j_call v_call cdr3_length clone_size cdr3_nt cdr3_aa
- TRBJ2-2 TRBV6-5 14 once TGTGCCAGCAGAACAGATCCGAACACCGGGGAGCTGTTTTTT CASRTDPNTGELFF
TRBD2 TRBJ2-2 TRBV7-9 14 - TGTGCCAGCATACTAGCGGGAGTTACCGGGGAGCTGTTTTTT CASILAGVTGELFF
- TRBJ1-2 TRBV9 14 - TGTGCCAGCAGCGGCCAGACCAGCTCGGGGGGCTACACCTTC CASSGQTSSGGYTF
TRBD1 TRBJ1-5 TRBV6-1 15 - TGTGCCAGCAGTGAGAACAGGGGAGGTAGTCAGCCCCAGCATTTT CASSENRGGSQPQHF
TRBD1 TRBJ2-7 TRBV7-2 16 - TGTGCCAGCAGCTTGACAGGGGGCGCGGGGCTCTACGAGCAGTACTTC CASSLTGGAGLYEQYF
TRBD1 TRBJ1-5 TRBV6-5 16 - TGTGCCAGCAGTTACGTACGCACAGGGGTCAATCAGCCCCAGCATTTT CASSYVRTGVNQPQHF
TRBD2 TRBJ2-1 TRBV4-3 13 - TGCGCCAGCAGCCGCGGGACTAGCTATGAGCAGTTCTTC CASSRGTSYEQFF
- TRBJ1-2 TRBV4-3 13 few TGCGCCAGCAGCCAAGACAGAAACTATGGCTACACCTTC CASSQDRNYGYTF
TRBD1 TRBJ2-3 TRBV11-3 15 - TGTGCCAGCAGCTTAGGGGACAGTAGCACAGATACGCAGTATTTT CASSLGDSSTDTQYF
- TRBJ1-1 TRBV28 15 - TGTGCCAGCAGTTTCCGATTCCGGGGTACCACTGAAGCTTTCTTT CASSFRFRGTTEAFF
- TRBJ1-2 TRBV4-3 13 few TGCGCCAGCAGCCAAGACAGGGGCTATGGCTACACCTTC CASSQDRGYGYTF
- TRBJ2-3 TRBV7-3 15 - TGTGCCAGCAGCGCACAGGCCTCACACACAGATACGCAGTATTTT CASSAQASHTDTQYF
- TRBJ1-2 TRBV2 13 - TGTGCCAGCAGTTCGACAGGTTTTGATGGCTACACCTTC CASSSTGFDGYTF
- TRBJ1-5 TRBV7-8 17 - TGTGCCAGCAGCTTAATGGGGATGGGGCAGGGGCATCAGCCCCAGCATTTT CASSLMGMGQGHQPQHF
- TRBJ2-2 TRBV12-3/TRBV12-4 13 - TGTGCCAGCAGTTGGGGGGGGCTTGGGGAGCTGTTTTTT CASSWGGLGELFF
TRBD2 TRBJ2-3 TRBV5-1 17 - TGCGCCAGCAGCCGGGATTCTGGAGCGGGAAGTCGAGATACGCAGTATTTT CASSRDSGAGSRDTQYF
- TRBJ1-5 TRBV30 13 few TGTGCCTGGAGTGTCGGGGGGGATCAGCCCCAGCATTTT CAWSVGGDQPQHF
TRBD2 TRBJ2-3 TRBV4-1 15 once TGCGCCAGCAGCCAAACAAGCGGGAGGAGGGATACGCAGTATTTT CASSQTSGRRDTQYF
TRBD1 TRBJ1-2 TRBV18 15 - TGTGCCAGCTCACCGCCAGGGGGCGTGACTGATGGCTACACCTTC CASSPPGGVTDGYTF
TRBD2 TRBJ2-1 TRBV15 16 - TGTGCCACCAGCAGAGCACTAGCGGCAACCCACAATGAGCAGTTCTTC CATSRALAATHNEQFF
- TRBJ1-1 TRBV11-3 17 - TGTGCCAGCAGCCCATCGAGTCGCCGTCGGGGATCCACTGAAGCTTTCTTT CASSPSSRRRGSTEAFF
- TRBJ2-6 TRBV28 16 - TGTGCCAGCAGTTCCCAAACAGCCTCTGGGGCCAACGTCCTGACTTTC CASSSQTASGANVLTF
- TRBJ2-5 TRBV7-3 15 - TGTGCCAGCAGCTTAGGGATCGGGGGTCAAGAGACCCAGTACTTC CASSLGIGGQETQYF
TRBD2 TRBJ2-1 TRBV24-1 16 - TGTGCCACCAGCTCGACGGCGGGAGGTAATTACAATGAGCAGTTCTTC CATSSTAGGNYNEQFF
- TRBJ2-7 TRBV28 14 - TGTGCCAGCACCCGAGGGAGCAGGATCACGGAGCAGTACTTC CASTRGSRITEQYF
- TRBJ1-5 TRBV2 13 - TGTGCCAGCAGGATTTTAGGCAATCAGCCCCAGCATTTT CASRILGNQPQHF
- TRBJ2-2 TRBV5-4 16 few TGTGCCAGCAGCCCAGCTCCGAGGGGGAAAACCGGGGAGCTGTTTTTT CASSPAPRGKTGELFF
- TRBJ2-3 TRBV27 15 - TGTGCCAGCAGATCCTGGCTAGCGCGTACAGATACGCAGTATTTT CASRSWLARTDTQYF
TRBD1 TRBJ1-1 TRBV3-1/TRBV3-2 15 - TGTGCCAGCAGCCCACCAACAGGGGCGAACACTGAAGCTTTCTTT CASSPPTGANTEAFF